This T cell receptor beta chain derives from a study of Tregs in tolerant kidney transplant recipients (dated by TCRdb to between 2019 and 2020). For the wider study: TCRbeta sequencing was used in the study to identify donor-specific regulatory T cells before combined kidney and bone marrow transplantation, and the identified cells were then tracked after transplant.

Genomic DNA was extracted from sorted cells with the QIAGEN DNeasy Blood and Tissue Kit for TCRbeta CDR3 sequencing. High-throughput TCRbeta CDR3 sequencing, including PCR amplification with bias correction and internal controls, was performed commercially through immunoSEQ. The paper's processing steps were these. Unique productive TCRbeta sequences were defined by CDR3 nucleotide sequence where primers matched, otherwise by CDR3 amino acid sequence with Vbeta and Jbeta genes. Sorting error was corrected by removing sequences shared between sorted populations at a frequency ratio of 2:1 or less, and the remaining shared sequences were assigned to the higher population. Sequences were defined as donor-reactive when expanded at least 5-fold in CFSE-low cells versus unstimulated cells and present at a frequency of at least 0.01% in CFSE-low cells. Jensen-Shannon divergence, calculated on the top 100 TCRbeta sequences ranked by frequency, was used to quantify repertoire divergence. For samples with multiple sequencing runs, sorting error was corrected separately for each run before the runs were pooled. TCRdb carries this immuneACCESS record with in-frame sequences only. Its versions omit some clonotypes, under half of them owing to an unresolved V gene in the studies checked, with the rest unexplained. D and trimming come from the DNA, and the V and J calls and clone size come from that table. This sample gives 81,000 or so clones in total; 90% to 95% of them show up just once. The ten largest clones represent around 1.4% of the sample.

Study-level results and caveats: For some patients, the PCR primers changed as time went on, which meant samples from those patients could not be compared with one another at the nucleotide level. Because the study included only a small number of patients, the results must be confirmed in larger populations and under other immunosuppression protocols. The most biologically relevant and donor-specific TCRbeta repertoire appeared to be identified by expanding Tregs with activated donor B cells. Although technical replication error seemed to be minimal, the question of biological reproducibility was not addressed directly. In tolerant patients, the expansion of donor-specific Tregs was greater than global Treg expansion, suggesting that the expansion was antigen-driven rather than nonspecific.

The transplants used related donors along with nonmyeloablative bone marrow transplantation, and in the human trials mixed chimerism was transient. Unstimulated Tregs (CD4+CD25+CD127-), CD4+ non-Tregs (CD4+CD25-), CD4 and CD8 cells were FACS-sorted from thawed PBMCs. The patients were a few recipients of combined kidney and bone marrow transplants from the ITN036ST trial, and samples were available only from these trial subjects. Healthy control blood was processed to PBMCs with a Ficoll density gradient and then cryopreserved, whereas patient PBMCs were collected both before and after transplant. Concerning this clone: The antigen it recognizes is unknown. No base qualities exist here, and no much larger clone lies one base off it.

Reading the germline V gene gives CDR1 SNHLY and CDR2 FYNNEI. Reading from cysteine to phenylalanine, the CDR3 counts 12 amino acids. The DNA shown is the 36-base CDR3, in frame from base 1. The junction shows trimming of 5 bases on V and 6 bases on J, plus 8 bases between the germline ends. This receptor was obtained from a human patient who received a combined kidney and bone marrow transplant. In transplant recipients, some T cells may be of donor rather than host origin. The specimen was CD4+ T cells from blood (PBMCs), collected 24 months after the transplant. The chain links TRBV2 with TRBJ1-5, with the D gene uncertain. CDR3 region: CASSPLGQPQHF. The sequenced DNA: TGTGCCAGCAGTCCCCTAGGTCAGCCCCAGCATTTT.